This record covers a single T cell receptor beta chain. This sample stems from a study of blood T cell repertoires in COVID-19. At the level of the study: From the United States, Italy and Spain came samples of acute and convalescent COVID-19.

Measured with immunoSEQ multiplex PCR; TCRdb has only the in-frame clones, and not every one. The repertoire holds around 280,000 clones, with roughly 80% as singletons. V was clipped by 0 bases and J by 5 bases, with 14 bases between them. Germline V gene data show CDR1 as SGHNT and CDR2 as YYREEE (reference sequence). The CDR3 contains 15 residues. The specimen sequenced was peripheral blood. This chain links TRBV5-4 with TRBJ2-5; D possibly corresponds to TRBD2 (5 bases). The sequence derives from a woman aged 50 to 60 with active or convalescent COVID-19. In DNA form, the CDR3 reads TGTGCCAGCAGCTTGGCAGGTACCCGCGGGGAGACCCAGTACTTC. The encoded protein is CASSLAGTRGETQYF.